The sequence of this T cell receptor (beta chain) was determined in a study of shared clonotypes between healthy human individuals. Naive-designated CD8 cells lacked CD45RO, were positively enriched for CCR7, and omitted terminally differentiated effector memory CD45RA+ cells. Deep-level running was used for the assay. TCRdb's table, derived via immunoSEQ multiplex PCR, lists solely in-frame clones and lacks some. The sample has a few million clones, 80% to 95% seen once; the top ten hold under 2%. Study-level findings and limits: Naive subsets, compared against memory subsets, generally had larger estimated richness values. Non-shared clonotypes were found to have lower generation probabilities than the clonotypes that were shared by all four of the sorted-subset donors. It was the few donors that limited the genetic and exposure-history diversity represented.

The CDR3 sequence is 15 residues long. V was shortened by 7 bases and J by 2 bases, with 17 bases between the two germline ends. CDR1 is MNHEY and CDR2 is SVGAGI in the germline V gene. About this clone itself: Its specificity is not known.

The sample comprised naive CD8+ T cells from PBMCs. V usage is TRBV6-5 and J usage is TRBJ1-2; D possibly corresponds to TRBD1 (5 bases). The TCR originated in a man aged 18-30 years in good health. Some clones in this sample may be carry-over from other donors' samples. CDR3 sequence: CASIDWGQENYGYTF. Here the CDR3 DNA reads TGTGCCAGCATCGACTGGGGCCAAGAAAACTATGGCTACACCTTC.